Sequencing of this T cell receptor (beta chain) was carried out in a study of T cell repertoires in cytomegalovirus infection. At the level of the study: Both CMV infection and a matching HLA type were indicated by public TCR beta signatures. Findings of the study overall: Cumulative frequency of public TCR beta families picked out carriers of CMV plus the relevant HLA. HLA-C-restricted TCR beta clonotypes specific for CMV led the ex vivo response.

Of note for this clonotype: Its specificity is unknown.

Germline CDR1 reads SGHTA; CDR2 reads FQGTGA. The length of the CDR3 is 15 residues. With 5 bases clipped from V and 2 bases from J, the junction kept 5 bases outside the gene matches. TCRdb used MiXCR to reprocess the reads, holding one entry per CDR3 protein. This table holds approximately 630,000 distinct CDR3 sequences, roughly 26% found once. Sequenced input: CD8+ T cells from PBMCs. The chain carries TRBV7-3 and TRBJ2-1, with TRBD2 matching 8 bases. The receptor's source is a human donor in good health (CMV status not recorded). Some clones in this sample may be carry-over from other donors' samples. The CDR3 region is CASSPLADAYNEQFF. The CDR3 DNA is TGTGCCAGCAGCCCACTAGCGGATGCCTACAATGAGCAGTTCTTC. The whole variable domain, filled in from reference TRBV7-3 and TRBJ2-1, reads GAGVSQTPSNKVTEKGKYVELRCDPISGHTALYWYRQSLGQGPEFLIYFQGTGAADDSGLPNDRFFAVRPEGSVSTLKIQRTERGDSAVYLCASSPLADAYNEQFFGPGTRLTVL.